This T cell receptor beta chain emerged from a study of blood T cell repertoires in COVID-19. Overall study context: PBMCs, B-cell-depleted T cells, or T cells were the source of the cDNA or gDNA that made up the material.

Some clones are missing from TCRdb's copy, which holds only in-frame ones; the method was immunoSEQ multiplex PCR. The table has 80,000 to 95,000 clones, around 82% seen once; the top ten hold 9.5% to 15%. Material: peripheral blood. The receptor's source is a human donor in a cohort sampled during active COVID-19.

Here the CDR3 DNA reads TGCAGTGCCCGGAGGGTCCACGAGCAGTACTTC. It encodes CSARRVHEQYF. The J gene is TRBJ2-7, the V gene TRBV20-1, with a tentative D call TRBD2 (6 bases). V lost 6 bases, J lost 5 bases, and 11 bases lay in between. CDR3 length: 11 amino acids. Germline loops: CDR1 DFQATT, CDR2 SNEGSKA (reference sequence).